This TCR beta chain comes out of a study of blood T cell repertoires in COVID-19. In the study overall: There were acute and convalescent COVID-19 samples, and they came from the United States, Italy and Spain. In each case, the material was cDNA or gDNA derived from T cells, B-cell-depleted T cells, or PBMCs.

Per the original data handling: Estimates of nucleated cell counts were drawn from the amplification of reference gene primers. Here immunoSEQ multiplex PCR was the method, and the copy in TCRdb shows in-frame clones only, minus some. Clone size and V and J calls were adopted from that table, with D and trimming inferred from the DNA. The sample includes about 410,000 clones, roughly 88% seen only once; the top ten take over 1.3%. The CDR3 consists of 16 residues. The V segment lost 3 bases and the J segment 0 bases; nucleotides outside the gene matches: 4. CDR1 and CDR2 from the germline V gene are MNHNS and SASEGT.

The chain couples TRBV6-1 to TRBJ2-3, with 9 bases identical to TRBD2. The clonotype originates from a woman aged 25 to 39 with active or convalescent COVID-19. The sample comprised peripheral blood. The CDR3 reads CASSDRLAVSTDTQYF. The CDR3 bases are TGTGCCAGCAGTGATCGACTAGCGGTGAGCACAGATACGCAGTATTTT.